The 10 T cell receptor beta chains below come from one sample, sequenced in a study of yellow fever vaccine responses in identical twins. TCRdb redid the calling of the RT-PCR reads with MiXCR, one entry per CDR3 protein. Of 18,000 or so distinct CDR3 sequences listed, just over 60% were seen once; the top ten hold 7.7%. The source material was T cells from blood (PBMCs), unsorted or a sorted subset (not recorded which), sampled before or after yellow fever vaccination (not recorded which). The receptors stem from a woman aged 18-35 years who received the yellow fever vaccine.

The rearrangement uses TRBV18 and TRBJ2-7; the match to TRBD2 covers 10 bases. The CDR3 contains 14 residues. CDR1 KGHSH and CDR2 LQKENI come from the germline V gene. The V segment lost 2 bases and the J segment 8 bases; nucleotides outside the gene matches: 6. CDR3 protein: CASSPSPSGSKQYF. The DNA for the CDR3 is TGTGCCAGCTCACCATCCCCTAGCGGGAGTAAGCAGTACTTC.

CDR3 DNA sequence: TGCGCCAGCAGCCGAGGACTAGCGGGAGTAGCGGACAATGAGCAGTTCTTC. It yields the protein CASSRGLAGVADNEQFF. The V call is TRBV5-1, the J call TRBJ2-1, with 13 positions matching TRBD2. The CDR3 extends over 17 amino acids. Germline CDR1 SGHRS, CDR2 YFSETQ. V lost 4 bases and J lost 5; bases outside the gene matches: 9.

The genes are TRBV12-3 or TRBV12-4 and TRBJ2-5; TRBD1 is a possible D gene (5 bases). The CDR3 has 15 amino acids. Trimming removed 5 bases at V and 3 bases at J, with 16 bases between. The CDR3 here is CASSLWGRAEETQYF. CDR3 bases: TGTGCCAGCAGTCTATGGGGCAGGGCGGAAGAGACCCAGTACTTC.

The chain is built from TRBV11-3 and TRBJ2-2; perhaps TRBD2 as D (5 bases). Germline V gene sequence: CDR1 SGHNT, CDR2 YENEEA. Trimming took 1 base from V and 5 from J, leaving 11 bases between them. The length of the CDR3 is 15 residues. CDR3 nucleotide sequence: TGTGCCAGCAGCTTAGTCGGGGTACTGACCGGGGAGCTGTTTTTT. As protein: CASSLVGVLTGELFF.

In its sample, this clonotype was seen once. The rearrangement links TRBV4-1 to TRBJ1-4; D not certain. Trimming pared 3 bases from V and 3 bases from J, leaving 8 bases between. This CDR3 comprises 14 residues. Germline V CDR1 and CDR2: MGHRA, YSYEKL. CDR3 residues: CASSQGVANEKLFF. For the CDR3, the DNA is TGCGCCAGCAGCCAGGGAGTAGCTAATGAAAAACTGTTTTTT.

This clonotype was found a few times. The chain combines TRBV7-9 with TRBJ2-5, with D possibly matching TRBD1 (6 bases). Germline loops: CDR1 SEHNR, CDR2 FQNEAQ (reference sequence). V lost 2 bases to trimming and J lost 3 bases, with 13 bases between them. This CDR3 comprises 15 residues. The CDR3 DNA reads as TGTGCCAGCAGCTTAAGATCGGACAGTAAAGAGACCCAGTACTTC. This translates into CASSLRSDSKETQYF.

The J gene is TRBJ2-3, the V gene TRBV29-1, with D unresolved. CDR3 length: 14 amino acids. The V end lost 6 bases, the J end lost 2 bases, and 15 bases lay between the germline ends. CDR1 and CDR2 (germline): SQVTM, ANQGSEA. The CDR3 sequence: CSVSFLGTTDTQYF. For the CDR3, the DNA is TGCAGCGTCTCATTTCTGGGCACCACAGATACGCAGTATTTT.

V usage is TRBV7-9 and J usage is TRBJ2-7; D is possibly TRBD1 (5 bases). There are 12 residues in the CDR3. V dropped 4 bases and J dropped 2 bases, with 6 bases sitting between them. From germline, CDR1 is SEHNR and CDR2 FQNEAQ (reference sequence). The CDR3 DNA is TGTGCCAGCAGCTCAGGGACCTACGAGCAGTACTTC. Amino acid sequence: CASSSGTYEQYF. The entire variable domain, with the rest obtained from reference TRBV7-9 and TRBJ2-7, is as follows: DTGVSQNPRHKITKRGQNVTFRCDPISEHNRLYWYRQTLGQGPEFLTYFQNEAQLEKSRLLSDRFSAERPKGSFSTLEIQRTEQGDSAMYLCASSSGTYEQYFGPGTRLTVT.

The chain carries TRBV11-3 and TRBJ1-5; D unresolved. The length of the CDR3 is 13 residues. V gave up 1 base and J gave up 8 bases, with 9 bases separating them. The germline CDR1 and CDR2 sequences are SGHNT and YENEEA. The CDR3 DNA follows: TGTGCCAGCAGCTTAGGGGGTCGAGAGCCCCAGCATTTT. It translates to CASSLGGREPQHF.

On this clonotype: The junction differs from germline at one of its ends, possibly a read error. This sequence joins TRBV7-1 and TRBJ2-7, with D possibly matching TRBD1 (6 bases). TRBV7-1 is identified as an open reading frame with a role that is uncertain. The CDR3 contains 12 residues. CDR3 nucleotide sequence: TGTGCCAGCAGCTCAGACAGGGTAACCCTACTCTTC. This gives the protein CASSSDRVTLLF.